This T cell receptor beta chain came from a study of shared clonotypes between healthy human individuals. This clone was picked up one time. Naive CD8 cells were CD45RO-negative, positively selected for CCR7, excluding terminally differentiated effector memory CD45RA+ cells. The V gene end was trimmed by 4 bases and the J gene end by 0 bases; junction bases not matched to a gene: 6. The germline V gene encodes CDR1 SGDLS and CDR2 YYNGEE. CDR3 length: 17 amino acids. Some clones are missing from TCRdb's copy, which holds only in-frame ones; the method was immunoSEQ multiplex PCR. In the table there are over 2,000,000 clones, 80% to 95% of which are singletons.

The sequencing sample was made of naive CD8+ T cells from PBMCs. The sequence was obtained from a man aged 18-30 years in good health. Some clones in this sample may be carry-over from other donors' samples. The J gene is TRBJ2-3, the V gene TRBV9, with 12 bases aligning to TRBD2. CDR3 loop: CASSSRTSGESTDTQYF. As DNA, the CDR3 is TGTGCCAGCAGCTCAAGGACTAGCGGGGAAAGCACAGATACGCAGTATTTT.